This is a list of T cell receptor beta chains from one sample in a study of monozygotic twins with inflammatory bowel disease. TCRdb reprocessed the 5' RACE reads and keeps a single row for each CDR3 protein, giving no DNA. The sample features roughly 200,000 distinct CDR3 sequences, with less than 2% in its top ten. Sequenced sample: blood. These receptors were obtained from a human donor with ulcerative colitis or Crohn's disease, or a healthy co-twin of an affected twin (not recorded which). The CDR3 runs from the conserved cysteine through the conserved F or W.

j_gene	v_gene	CDR3aa
TRBJ2-1	TRBV10-3	CAISDGGTGEQFF
TRBJ1-1	TRBV3-1	CASSPQGSTEAFF
TRBJ2-2	TRBV19	CASSTLSGTGGLIGTGELFF
TRBJ1-1	TRBV12-3/TRBV12-4	CASSLGQGPFF
TRBJ2-5	TRBV28	CASSSTQETQYF
TRBJ1-2	TRBV5-1	CASSSTGDGRYTF
TRBJ1-1	TRBV5-6	CASNTIQGETEAFF
TRBJ1-2	TRBV5-1	CASSPATGNYGYTF
TRBJ1-2	TRBV7-9	CASSRRQGGGYTF
TRBJ1-2	TRBV6-1	CASIPLGANYGYTF
TRBJ2-5	TRBV11-2	CASSPRTNGGETQYF
TRBJ1-2	TRBV5-1	CASSPSTGNYGYTF
TRBJ1-2	TRBV12-3/TRBV12-4	CASSSTGTYGYTF
TRBJ2-1	TRBV5-6	CASSGERYNEQFF
TRBJ2-5	TRBV29-1	CSVDDTQGTQYF
TRBJ2-3	TRBV7-2	CASGSSTDTQYF